This T cell receptor (beta chain) was obtained from a study of identical twins. Study outcomes and limitations: For out-of-frame alpha sequences shared by twins, low generation probability was in excess.

A universal primer binding site was introduced by template switching. The final cDNA contained unique molecular identifiers. Via MiXCR, TCRdb re-called the 5' RACE reads, giving one row per CDR3 protein. Seen here are roughly 280,000 distinct CDR3 sequences, nearly 9.5% observed once, and the top ten hold around 7.1%. The CDR3 runs 18 residues. Note on this clonotype: Its target is not known.

Healthy Caucasians provided all donations. The same specimen was also included in a second study, on yellow fever vaccine responses in identical twins. That source notes: Reportedly, the T cell response mounted by twins to vaccine seemed partly convergent, partly personalized.

This receptor was identified in a woman aged 18-29 years in good health. The source material was CD8+ T cells sorted from blood. This rearrangement joins TRBV21-1 to TRBJ2-5; the table's D call of TRBD2 was not tested on the DNA. TRBV21-1 represents a pseudogene. The CDR3 bases are TGTGCCAGCACGGCCTCGTGGGCGGGAGCCCCGAAACAAGAGACCCAGTACTTC. This encodes CASTASWAGAPKQETQYF.